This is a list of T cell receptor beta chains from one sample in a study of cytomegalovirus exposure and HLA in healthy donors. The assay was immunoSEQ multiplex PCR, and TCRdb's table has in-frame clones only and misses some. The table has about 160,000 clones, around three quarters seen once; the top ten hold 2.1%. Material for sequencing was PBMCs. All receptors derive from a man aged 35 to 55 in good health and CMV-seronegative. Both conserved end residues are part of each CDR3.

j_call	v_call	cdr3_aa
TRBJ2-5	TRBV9	CASSVDPAGGAQETQYF
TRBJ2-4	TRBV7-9	CASSLAGGGSQYF
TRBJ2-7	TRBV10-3	CATWPGTGTYEQYF
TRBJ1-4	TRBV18	CASSGLQGRDEKLFF
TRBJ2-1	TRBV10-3	CAISESQRGEQFF
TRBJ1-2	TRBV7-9	CASSSDRGNGYTF
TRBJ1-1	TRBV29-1	CSVEGTGGGGTEAFF
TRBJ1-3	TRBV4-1	CASSQDNRGVGNSGNTIYF
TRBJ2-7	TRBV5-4	CASSLGGRIFEQYF
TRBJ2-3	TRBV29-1	CSAGDTSSDTQYF